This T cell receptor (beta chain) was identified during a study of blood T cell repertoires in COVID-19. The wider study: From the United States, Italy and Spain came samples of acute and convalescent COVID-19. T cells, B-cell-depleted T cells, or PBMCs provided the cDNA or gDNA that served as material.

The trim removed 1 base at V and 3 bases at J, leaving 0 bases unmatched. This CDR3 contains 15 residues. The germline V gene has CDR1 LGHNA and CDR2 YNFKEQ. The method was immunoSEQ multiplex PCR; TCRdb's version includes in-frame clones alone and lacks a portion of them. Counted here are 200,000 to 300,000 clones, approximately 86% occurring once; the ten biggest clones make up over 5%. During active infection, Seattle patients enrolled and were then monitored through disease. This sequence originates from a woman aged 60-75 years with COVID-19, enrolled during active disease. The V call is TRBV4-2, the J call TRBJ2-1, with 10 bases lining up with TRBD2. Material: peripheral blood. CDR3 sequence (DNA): TGTGCCAGCAGCCAAGGGACTAGCGGCTACAATGAGCAGTTCTTC. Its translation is CASSQGTSGYNEQFF.